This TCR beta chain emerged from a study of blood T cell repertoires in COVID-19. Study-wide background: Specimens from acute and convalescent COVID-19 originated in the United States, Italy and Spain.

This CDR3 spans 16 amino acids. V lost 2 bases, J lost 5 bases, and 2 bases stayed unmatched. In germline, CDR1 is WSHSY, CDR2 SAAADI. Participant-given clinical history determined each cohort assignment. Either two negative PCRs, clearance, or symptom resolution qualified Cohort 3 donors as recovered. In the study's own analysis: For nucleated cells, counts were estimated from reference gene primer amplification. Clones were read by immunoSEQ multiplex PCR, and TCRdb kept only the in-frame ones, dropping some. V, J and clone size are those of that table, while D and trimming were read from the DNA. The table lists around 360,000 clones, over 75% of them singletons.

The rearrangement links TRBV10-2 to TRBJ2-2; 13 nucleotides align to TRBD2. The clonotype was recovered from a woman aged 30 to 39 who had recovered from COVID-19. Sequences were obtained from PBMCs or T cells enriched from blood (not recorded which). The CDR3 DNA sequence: TGCGCCAGCAGTGAGGTACTAGCGGGAGGGACCGGGGAGCTGTTTTTT. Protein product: CASSEVLAGGTGELFF.